The TCR beta chain under discussion was sequenced for a study of T cells in Graves' hyperthyroidism and ophthalmopathy. RNA transcripts yielded amplified TCR beta CDR3 regions. The HTBI set primed first-round TCR CDR3 RT-PCR. TCRdb redid the calling of the multiplex PCR reads with MiXCR, one entry per CDR3 protein. This table has almost 600,000 distinct CDR3 sequences, more than 11% appearing once. The germline V gene has CDR1 LNHDA and CDR2 SQIVND (reference sequence). With 6 bases removed from V and 2 bases from J, the gap between germline ends came to 22 bases. The CDR3 covers 17 residues. In its sample, this clonotype was seen a few times.

The receptor was derived from a woman in her twenties or thirties with Graves' hyperthyroidism that later progressed to Graves' ophthalmopathy. The chain is built from TRBV19 and TRBJ1-1; D is unclear. Sequences were obtained from blood. This CDR3 is CASSRLTSPSINTEAFF. The DNA for the CDR3 is TGTGCCAGTAGCCGATTGACATCACCTTCTATTAACACTGAAGCTTTCTTT.